This TCR beta chain was found in a study of siplizumab effects on memory and regulatory T cells. The CDR3 is 12 amino acids. Trimming left V 5 bases short and J 5 bases short, with 10 bases between. The germline CDR1 and CDR2 sequences are SEHNR and FQNEAQ (reference sequence). Sequenced by immunoSEQ multiplex PCR; TCRdb stores in-frame clones only, minus some. The sample lists about 56,000 clones; about 98% were seen once. The sample consisted of naive CD8+ T cells sorted from blood. This chain links TRBV7-9 with TRBJ2-7, with D unclear. The receptor was isolated from a human donor in good health. CDR3 in DNA: TGTGCCAGCAGCGCGGCACAGAACGAGCAGTACTTC. As protein: CASSAAQNEQYF. Full variable domain (rest looked up from reference TRBV7-9 and TRBJ2-7): DTGVSQNPRHKITKRGQNVTFRCDPISEHNRLYWYRQTLGQGPEFLTYFQNEAQLEKSRLLSDRFSAERPKGSFSTLEIQRTEQGDSAMYLCASSAAQNEQYFGPGTRLTVT.